This TCR beta chain was documented in a study of CD4 T cells in relation to SARS-CoV-2 and coronaviruses. Method: immunoSEQ multiplex PCR; TCRdb's copy keeps in-frame clones and lacks some. Among about 59,000 clones listed, about nine tenths were seen once. A remark on this clone: The antigen is undetermined.

Before the COVID-19 pandemic, during about 2010-2018, CD4+ T cells were taken from unexposed donors. Study findings and constraints: Memory recall responses, not primary responses primed in culture, are what the assay detects. Compared with monoreactive clones, crossreactive clones showed significantly weaker SARS-CoV-2 expansion. Around 62% of donors had memory CD4+ clonotypes crossrecognizing SARS-CoV-2 and common cold coronavirus spike.

The receptor comes from a human donor in good health. The specimen sequenced was memory CD4+ T cells from PBMCs.

The CDR3 sequence is CATSDTRASTQYF. The CDR3 coding sequence is TGTGCCACCAGTGACACCAGGGCTTCTACGCAGTATTTT. This chain joins TRBV24-1 and TRBJ2-3, with D perhaps TRBD1 (5 bases). Trimming took off 4 bases at V and 8 bases at J, with 12 bases between the two ends. The CDR3 has 13 residues. CDR1 is KGHDR and CDR2 is SFDVKD in the germline V gene.